A single sample is the source of the 3 T cell receptor beta chains below, sequenced in a study of early T cells in non-severe SARS-CoV-2 infection. Using its own MiXCR run on the 5' RACE reads, TCRdb lists one record per CDR3 protein. The repertoire holds 70,000 to 95,000 distinct CDR3 sequences, with 14% as singletons. The sequencing sample was made of whole blood. These receptors all come from an adult who was a healthcare worker with PCR-confirmed SARS-CoV-2 infection or an uninfected control (not recorded which).

The V and J genes are TRBV29-1 and TRBJ2-2, with D perhaps matching TRBD1 or TRBD2 (6 bases each). The V and J ends lost 6 bases and 6 bases respectively, with 17 bases between them. The CDR3 totals 14 residues. Germline V gene data show CDR1 as SQVTM and CDR2 as ANQGSEA. CDR3 protein: CSVRPVGGSGELFF. DNA of the CDR3: TGCAGCGTGAGACCCGTGGGGGGCTCCGGGGAGCTGTTTTTT.

This clonotype was seen many times. The rearrangement links TRBV7-6 to TRBJ2-2; D is perhaps TRBD1 or TRBD2 (6 bases each). The CDR3 length is 15 residues. Trimming stripped 1 base from V and 2 bases from J, with 8 bases between. Germline CDR1 SGHVS, CDR2 FNYEAQ. The CDR3 nucleotides are TGTGCCAGCAGCTTAGGGGGGGCTAACACCGGGGAGCTGTTTTTT. This codes for CASSLGGANTGELFF.

This sequence joins TRBV7-3 and TRBJ2-3; D remains ambiguous. This CDR3 region has 14 residues. Between the trimmed V and J ends, which lost 5 bases and 8 bases, there was a span of 17 bases. Per the germline V gene, CDR1 is SGHTA and CDR2 is FQGTGA. CDR3 sequence: CASSPIDGGSTQYF. Written as DNA, the CDR3 is TGTGCCAGCAGCCCAATAGATGGCGGTAGTACGCAGTATTTT.